This T cell receptor beta chain was found in a study of shared clonotypes between healthy human individuals. Study background: CD4 naive cells filled three plates per donor, CD4 memory three, CD8 naive two and CD8 memory one.

Study results and caveats: Sequencing depth was expected to affect clonotype sharing among donors.

V was pared by 7 bases and J by 7 bases, with 13 bases of the junction left unmatched. In germline, CDR1 is SQVTM, CDR2 ANQGSEA. The CDR3 runs 15 residues. This clone was seen once. The target antigen is unknown. Over several immunoSEQ plates, each subset's genomic DNA was distributed in even portions. Repertoires were generated with immunoSEQ multiplex PCR, while TCRdb's copy carries only in-frame clones and drops some. The table has roughly 2,000,000 clones, just under 95% seen once. As defined, naive CD8 cells were CD45RO-negative and positively selected for CCR7, with terminally differentiated effector memory CD45RA+ cells excluded. Donors were healthy HIV-negative adults without recently reported acute infections or vaccinations.

The sample taken for sequencing was naive CD8+ T cells sorted from blood. The rearrangement joins TRBV29-1 to TRBJ1-6; 7 bases line up with TRBD1. The receptor's source is a man aged 18 to 29 in good health. The CDR3 sequence: CSAAPTGTANSPLHF. The CDR3 bases are TGCAGCGCTGCCCCCACCGGGACAGCGAATTCACCCCTCCACTTT. The whole variable domain, filled in from reference TRBV29-1 and TRBJ1-6, reads SAVISQKPSRDICQRGTSLTIQCQVDSQVTMMFWYRQQPGQSLTLIATANQGSEATYESGFVIDKFPISRPNLTFSTLTVSNMSPEDSSIYLCSAAPTGTANSPLHFGNGTRLTVT.